Below, 9 T cell receptor beta chains from the same sample are listed, as sequenced in a study of CD8+ T cells in alopecia areata. RNA extraction was followed by reverse transcription into cDNA, which acted as the sequencing template. Sequenced by immunoSEQ multiplex PCR; TCRdb stores in-frame clones only, minus some. Found here are more than 200,000 clones, around 67% of them singletons; the top ten hold 1% to 1.5%. The sequences come from CD4+ T cells sorted from blood, collected at week 0. These receptors were obtained from a human donor with alopecia areata.

The chain joins TRBV11-2 to TRBJ2-5, with unresolved D. The CDR3 extends over 13 amino acids. Germline V CDR1 and CDR2: SGHAT, FQNNGV. Trimming cost V 2 bases and J 5 bases, with 9 bases left between them. Written as DNA, the CDR3 is TGTGCCAGCAGCTTATATCTGGGGGAGACCCAGTACTTC. Residues: CASSLYLGETQYF.

J is TRBJ2-7 and V is TRBV29-1; 9 nucleotides line up with TRBD1. The CDR3 has 13 amino acids. The germline V gene has CDR1 SQVTM and CDR2 ANQGSEA. Unmatched junction bases numbered 5, after V lost 7 bases and J lost 1 base. CDR3 coding DNA: TGCAGCGGCCGGGACAGGGTATCCTACGAGCAGTACTTC. It is translated as CSGRDRVSYEQYF.

This clone was seen a handful of times. The V gene is TRBV29-1, the J gene TRBJ2-7; D not resolved. The CDR3 runs 12 residues. Germline CDR1 is SQVTM and CDR2 is ANQGSEA. The V end was cut by 6 bases, the J end by 1 base, with 10 bases between. The CDR3 reads CSVRWGSYEQYF. The CDR3 DNA reads as TGCAGCGTCCGATGGGGATCCTACGAGCAGTACTTC.

V gene TRBV18 combines with J gene TRBJ2-7, with D maybe TRBD2 (5 bases). V lost 3 bases to trimming and J lost 4 bases, with 16 bases between them. The CDR3 loop spans 15 amino acids. The germline CDR1 and CDR2 sequences are KGHSH and LQKENI. This CDR3 reads CASSPPVAGLYEQYF. The CDR3 DNA is TGTGCCAGCTCACCTCCGGTGGCGGGTCTTTACGAGCAGTACTTC.

This chain links TRBV30 with TRBJ1-1; 7 bases agree with TRBD1. Looked up from germline, CDR1 is GTSNPN and CDR2 is SVGIG (reference sequence). The trim removed 4 bases at V and 7 bases at J, leaving 9 bases unmatched. This CDR3 is 13 amino acids long. CDR3 DNA sequence: TGTGCCTGGACGCGTGACAGGGTAGTTGAAGCTTTCTTT. This encodes CAWTRDRVVEAFF.

This clone was picked up a small number of times. The germline gene is not matched at one end of the junction; a read error may be the cause. This chain links TRBV29-1 with TRBJ1-1; D is unclear. Germline V gives CDR1 SQVTM, CDR2 ANQGSEA. This CDR3 comprises 12 residues. DNA of the CDR3: TGCAGCCTTGATGCGGACAACACTGAAGCTTTCTTT. Translation: CSLDADNTEAFF.

The chain has TRBV13 and TRBJ2-7, with D possibly TRBD2 on 6 matching bases. Germline values: CDR1 PRHDT, CDR2 FYEKMQ (reference sequence). The CDR3 is 11 residues long. V lost 5 bases to trimming and J lost 9 bases, with 11 bases between them. The CDR3 sequence is CASSPGTRQYF. CDR3 bases: TGTGCCAGCAGCCCCGGGACTCGGCAGTACTTC. The full variable domain, with the rest looked up from reference TRBV13 and TRBJ2-7, is AAGVIQSPRHLIKEKRETATLKCYPIPRHDTVYWYQQGPGQDPQFLISFYEKMQSDKGSIPDRFSAQQFSDYHSELNMSSLELGDSALYFCASSPGTRQYFGPGTRLTVT.

This rearrangement joins TRBV30 to TRBJ2-2; D might be TRBD1 (6 bases). Germline V lookup: CDR1 GTSNPN, CDR2 SVGIG (reference sequence). CDR3 length: 13 residues. Trimming pared 7 bases from V and 7 bases from J, leaving 16 bases between. This chain's CDR3 is CASQGQFVGELFF. CDR3 DNA: TGTGCCTCCCAAGGACAGTTTGTCGGGGAGCTGTTTTTT.

The chain couples TRBV19 to TRBJ2-7; 8 bases are a match to TRBD1. CDR3 length equals 14 residues. The germline CDR1 and CDR2 sequences are LNHDA and SQIVND (reference sequence). The trim removed 6 bases at V and 4 bases at J, leaving 8 bases unmatched. The CDR3 loop is CASSRTGIIYEQYF. DNA of the CDR3: TGTGCCAGTAGCCGGACAGGGATAATTTACGAGCAGTACTTC.